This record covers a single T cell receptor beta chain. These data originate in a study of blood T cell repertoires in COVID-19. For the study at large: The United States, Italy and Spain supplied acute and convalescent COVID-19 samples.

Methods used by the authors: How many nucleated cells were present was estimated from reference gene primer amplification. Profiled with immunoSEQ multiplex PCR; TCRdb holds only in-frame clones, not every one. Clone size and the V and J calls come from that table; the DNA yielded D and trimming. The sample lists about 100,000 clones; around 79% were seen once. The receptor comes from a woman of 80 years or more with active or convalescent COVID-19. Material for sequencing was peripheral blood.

The chain's CDR3 is CAISGGIGRAGTDTQYF. CDR3 bases: TGTGCCATCAGTGGGGGCATTGGGAGGGCAGGCACAGATACGCAGTATTTT. The genes are TRBV10-3 and TRBJ2-3; TRBD2 matches 7 bases. CDR1 and CDR2 (germline): ENHRY, SYGVKD. CDR3 length equals 17 residues. V lost 4 bases to trimming and J lost 1 base; unmatched junction nucleotides: 11.